There are many counts of the clone carrying this TCR beta chain. TCRdb recomputed calls from the reads with MiXCR, one row per CDR3 protein. The sample shows 500,000 to 600,000 distinct CDR3 sequences, more than 15% of them seen only once. Trimming removed 6 bases at V and 2 bases at J, with 13 bases between. The CDR3 spans 14 residues. The germline V gene has CDR1 SEHNR and CDR2 FQNEAQ (reference sequence). The entry originates in a study of T cell repertoires in cytomegalovirus infection. Across the study: TCR beta signatures that were public indicated CMV infection and matching HLA type.

Sequences were obtained from CD8+ T cells from PBMCs. The sequence derives from a human donor in good health (CMV status not recorded). Some clones in this sample may be carry-over from other donors' samples. This sequence joins TRBV7-9 and TRBJ1-1; D gene unclear. The CDR3, as DNA: TGTGCCAGCAGTCCCTCGACCGTTAACACTGAAGCTTTCTTT. Its protein product is CASSPSTVNTEAFF.